A selection of T cell receptor beta chains follows, all from one sample in a study of T cells in Graves' hyperthyroidism and ophthalmopathy. A single record per CDR3 protein comes from TCRdb applying MiXCR to the multiplex PCR reads. The sample holds around 390,000 distinct CDR3 sequences, 13% to 15% seen once. The material sequenced was blood. These receptors originate from a woman aged 25 to 39 with Graves' ophthalmopathy. The CDR3 runs from the conserved cysteine through the conserved F or W. Each record gives: J gene, CDR3 length, V gene, CDR3 protein.

TRBJ2-1 15 TRBV4-2 CASSQDRARYNEQFF
TRBJ2-7 12 TRBV20-1 CSARTLTYEQYF
TRBJ2-5 16 TRBV27 CASRGQGKRGLETQYF
TRBJ2-3 15 TRBV2 CASRIRDPSTDTQYF
TRBJ2-1 15 TRBV3-1 CATGGGRPSYNEQFF
TRBJ2-7 14 TRBV25-1 CASSEFEDSYEQYF
TRBJ2-2 14 TRBV28 CASSSGQHTGELFF
TRBJ2-6 13 TRBV20-1 CSARGSGANVLTF
TRBJ1-2 14 TRBV11-1 CASSFYVAGDGYTF
TRBJ1-6 19 TRBV11-2 CASSLVSPSGQGVDSPLHF